This T cell receptor beta chain was recovered during a study of vaccination and CD4 T cells after COVID-19. Study as a whole: Ranging from 14 to 241, the interval between dose two and post-vaccine sampling had a median of approximately 67 days.

CDR3 length equals 15 residues. Germline CDR1 DFQATT, CDR2 SNEGSKA (reference sequence). Treatment specified: approximately nine-day PBMC culture with coronavirus spike peptide pools or control peptides (ViraFEST assay). The authors isolated CD4+ T cells by negative selection after 10 days of culture. The Oncomine TCR Beta short-read assay generated sequence data from the DNA of cultured CD4+ T cells. It was from cultured CD4+ T cells that genomic DNA was extracted. MiXCR, applied by TCRdb to the PCR reads, yields one record per CDR3 protein. Of roughly 14,000 distinct CDR3 sequences detected, roughly two fifths appear once; the ten largest clones hold less than 9%. Notes on this clonotype: Its antigen remains unknown.

Sequencing used CD4+ T cells from blood, cultured in vitro. This sequence originates from a human donor who had recovered from COVID-19. The chain recombines TRBV20-1 with TRBJ2-1; D may be TRBD1 (6 bases). The J call may not be correct, given that the DNA end is closer to TRBJ2-7. Here the CDR3 reads CSARDQFGQSYEQYF. For the CDR3, the DNA is TGCAGTGCTAGAGACCAATTTGGACAGAGCTACGAGCAGTACTTC.